A selection of T cell receptor beta chains follows, all from one sample in a study of cytotoxic CD8 clonotypes in ibrutinib-treated CLL. Sequencing was performed with immunoSEQ multiplex PCR; in TCRdb, only in-frame clones are kept and a portion is missing. Found here are about 140,000 clones, 60% to 85% of them singletons; the top ten hold roughly a quarter. This material consisted of PBMCs, taken after 12 months of ibrutinib treatment. The source of these receptors is a human donor with chronic lymphocytic leukemia. Each CDR3 is given without its conserved first and last residue. D genes are given only for firm matches.

D	V	CDR3
-	TRBV5-6	ASSAITVAKNIQY
-	TRBV27	ASRLGAGRIQPQH
TRBD1	TRBV4-2	ASSQRQGDNEQF
TRBD1	TRBV28	ASSPPGQGYGNTIY
TRBD1	TRBV2	ASRQGGADTQY
TRBD2	TRBV19	ASTRGLGGYHNEQF
TRBD2	TRBV7-8	ASSLRRSLAGDYNEQF
TRBD1	TRBV6-1	ASRQQGAGADTQY
-	TRBV7-2	ASSPGTSYSEQY
TRBD2	TRBV7-6	ASSYSGSAYNEQF
-	TRBV30	AWTPLGQGAYDEQY
-	TRBV7-6	ASSPEGQTEQY
TRBD1	TRBV6-1	ASRTGAGNTEAF
TRBD1	TRBV28	ASSPLPGTENGLQETQY
-	TRBV5-1	ASSFRENTEAF
TRBD1	TRBV9	ASSSQTPGGGREKLF
-	TRBV7-2	ASSPPDRGYT
-	TRBV6-5	ASRDRGNNYGYT
-	TRBV7-2	ASSLRQSRDGGQPQH
-	TRBV15	ATSRDLLTGVNEKLF
-	TRBV7-2	ASSPRAGSYEQY
TRBD1	TRBV2	ASRDRGYLNTEAF
-	TRBV6-1	ASSRTTEGGELF
TRBD2	TRBV5-1	ASSLTSGYNEQF
-	TRBV28	ASSFWEGLNTEAF
TRBD1	TRBV2	ASGAGGGYGYT
TRBD2	TRBV14	ASSPGLAGGWGETQY
TRBD2	TRBV30	AWSIAGGQETQY
-	TRBV27	ASSLTSSQPQH
-	TRBV6-1	ASSANLGHLQETQY
-	TRBV7-3	ASRYPDNTGELF
TRBD2	TRBV11-2	ASSSLAGLNEQF
-	TRBV4-1	ASSQDRGVGSPLH
TRBD1	TRBV19	ASGDRDFGYYGYT
-	TRBV28	AAEGNQPQH
TRBD1	TRBV2	ASRRDSSYEQY
TRBD2	TRBV6-6	ASSYTSGRGEQF
TRBD1	TRBV27	ASSFQWHGTAKDTQY
-	TRBV4-1	ASSQGAYSNQPQH
TRBD1	TRBV5-4	ASSSGTGTQNYGYT
TRBD1	TRBV6-5	ASSYPGQGEETQY
TRBD1	TRBV30	AWSVQGKGLTSQPQH
TRBD1	TRBV5-4	ASSPGGQVSTDTQY
-	TRBV6-5	ASSPTTGRAETQY